Presented here are 16 T cell receptor beta chains from one specimen sequenced in a study of glioma-infiltrating T cells (dated by TCRdb to 2016 to 2017). The run used an Illumina MiSeq. The iRepertoire nested amplicon-rescue multiplex PCR (arm-PCR) platform was used to amplify TCR alpha and beta CDR3 regions from RNA. TCRdb took the public reads, trimmed them with fastp at Q25, ran MiXCR for clone calling and kept in-frame beta chains. Rows with a matching CDR3 protein are joined into one entry that keeps the most common DNA and genes. The sample table contains a few hundred thousand distinct CDR3 sequences; only one count was recorded for 41% of them. Around 12% of the sample belongs to the ten largest clones. Sequencing used glioma tissue, nonneoplastic brain tissue, or PBMCs (not recorded which). These receptors were taken from a human donor with low-grade glioma or glioblastoma, undergoing nonglioma brain surgery, or in good health (not recorded which).

The chain employs TRBV4-1 and TRBJ1-2, with D perhaps TRBD1 (5 bases). V lost 0 bases and J 8 bases, leaving 19 bases between the germline ends. CDR3 size: 16 residues. Germline CDR1 is MGHRA and CDR2 is YSYEKL. CDR3 sequence (DNA): TGCGCCAGCAGCCAAGAAATCGGAGGGGAAGGGGTCGGCTACACCTTC. As protein: CASSQEIGGEGVGYTF.

This clonotype was picked up many times. This chain joins TRBV28 and TRBJ1-5, with D hard to call. V lost 6 bases, J lost 0 bases, and 3 bases lay in between. CDR1 is MDHEN and CDR2 is SYDVKM in the germline V gene. The CDR3 consists of 12 residues. CDR3 DNA sequence: TGTGCCAGCAGGGATAGCAATCAGCCCCAGCATTTT. Translated: CASRDSNQPQHF.

This chain joins TRBV6-2 or TRBV6-3 and TRBJ2-7, with 7 bases lining up with TRBD1. The CDR3 extends over 13 amino acids. Germline assignment: CDR1 MNHEY and CDR2 SVGEGT. J gave up 6 bases and V 6 bases, and 8 bases lay outside the gene matches. The CDR3 spells CASRLTGNAEQYF. The CDR3 DNA reads TGTGCCAGCAGGCTGACAGGGAACGCCGAGCAGTACTTC.

The chain links TRBV7-2 to TRBJ2-3; D is possibly TRBD1 (6 bases). The CDR3 is 19 residues long. Germline V gives CDR1 SGHTA, CDR2 FQGNSA. V lost 1 base and J 2 bases, leaving 22 bases between the germline ends. CDR3 bases: TGTGCCAGCAGCTTAGGTGTTGTTAGTCGGGACAACCCCACAGATACGCAGTATTTT. This translates into CASSLGVVSRDNPTDTQYF. Together with reference TRBV7-2 and TRBJ2-3, the CDR3 gives the full variable domain: GAGVSQSPSNKVTEKGKDVELRCDPISGHTALYWYRQSLGQGLEFLIYFQGNSAPDKSGLPSDRFSAERTGGSVSTLTIQRTQQEDSAVYLCASSLGVVSRDNPTDTQYFGPGTRLTVL.

The chain carries TRBV12-3 or TRBV12-4 and TRBJ2-2, with 9 bases aligning to TRBD2. This CDR3 contains 16 residues. V lost 1 base, J lost 5 bases, and 5 bases stayed unmatched. In DNA, the CDR3 is TGTGCCAGCAGTTTAGGGAGCGGGAGGTCGACCGGGGAGCTGTTTTTT. As protein: CASSLGSGRSTGELFF.

The chain uses TRBV4-1 and TRBJ2-7; tentatively, D is TRBD1 or TRBD2 (5 bases each). Trimming took 0 bases from V and 6 from J, leaving 15 bases between them. The CDR3 is 15 residues long. Germline CDR1 is MGHRA and CDR2 is YSYEKL. CDR3 in amino acids: CASSQDPLGDAEQYF. The CDR3 DNA is TGCGCCAGCAGCCAAGATCCCTTAGGGGACGCCGAGCAGTACTTC.

V is TRBV7-2 and J is TRBJ2-1; possibly TRBD2 for D (6 bases). The CDR3 loop spans 15 amino acids. The germline gives CDR1 SGHTA, CDR2 FQGNSA. Between the trimmed V and J ends, which lost 6 bases and 3 bases, there was a span of 15 bases. The CDR3 bases are TGTGCCAGCAGATTTAGTCGGGAGAGCTACAATGAGCAGTTCTTC. This sequence encodes CASRFSRESYNEQFF.

Of note for this clonotype: Just one base apart from a much larger clone, this may be a read error. The rearrangement links TRBV4-1 to TRBJ2-6; D gene uncertain. The germline V gene encodes CDR1 MGHRA and CDR2 YSYEKL. CDR3 length: 16 amino acids. Here the CDR3 DNA reads TGCGCCAGCAGCGAAGATGCCAGCTCTGGGGCCAACGTCCTGACTTTC. It yields the protein CASSEDASSGANVLTF.

This chain joins TRBV6-5 and TRBJ2-7, with 8 positions matching TRBD1. Trimming cost V 2 bases and J 5 bases; bases outside gene matches: 5. CDR1 MNHEY and CDR2 SVGAGI come from the germline V gene. The CDR3 runs to 14 residues. For the CDR3, the DNA is TGTGCCAGCAGTTACACGGACAGGGCCCACGAGCAGTACTTC. Amino acid sequence: CASSYTDRAHEQYF.

The sample holds a few counts of this clonotype. V usage is TRBV19 and J usage is TRBJ2-1, with D perhaps assigned TRBD1 or TRBD2 (6 bases each). The CDR3 spans 16 residues. CDR1 is LNHDA and CDR2 is SQIVND in the germline V gene (reference sequence). Trimming removed 7 bases at V and 7 bases at J, with 23 bases between. The CDR3 loop is CASTPGGQGRRNEQFF. DNA for the CDR3: TGTGCCAGTACTCCCGGGGGCCAGGGTCGTAGGAATGAGCAGTTCTTC.

This clonotype has a handful of counts. This rearrangement joins TRBV27 to TRBJ2-5; a possible D gene is TRBD2 (6 bases). This CDR3 is built from 12 residues. Germline V gene sequence: CDR1 MNHEY, CDR2 SMNVEV (reference sequence). V was shortened by 10 bases and J by 7 bases, with 16 bases between the two germline ends. CDR3 nucleotides: TGTGCCACTCAACCGCGGGGAGGGACCCAGTACTTC. It is translated as CATQPRGGTQYF.

In its sample, this clonotype was seen a few times. The chain carries TRBV7-9 and TRBJ2-1; D is undetermined. CDR1 and CDR2 (germline): SEHNR, FQNEAQ (reference sequence). The CDR3 loop spans 13 amino acids. Between the trimmed V and J ends, which lost 5 bases and 8 bases, there was a span of 13 bases. In DNA form, the CDR3 reads TGTGCCAGCAGCCAATGGGGTAGTGATGAGCAGTTCTTC. It specifies CASSQWGSDEQFF.

About this clonotype: Given a much more abundant clone one base away, this may be a read error. The chain joins TRBV6-2 or TRBV6-3 to TRBJ2-1; 7 nucleotides align to TRBD2. There are 15 residues in the CDR3. Germline lookup yields CDR1 MNHEY and CDR2 SVGEGT. The CDR3 DNA is TGTGCCGGCAGTTACTCTGCGGGAGACTGGAATGAGCAGTTCTTC. It is translated as CAGSYSAGDWNEQFF.

As regards this clonotype: Relative to the germline gene, one junction end is altered; a read error may explain this. This chain connects TRBV27 to TRBJ1-1; D gene uncertain. The CDR3 length is 14 residues. Germline V gene data show CDR1 as MNHEY and CDR2 as SMNVEV (reference sequence). CDR3 region: CASNLFRMNTETFF. The CDR3 bases are TGTGCCAGCAATTTATTTCGAATGAACACTGAAACTTTCTTT.

As concerns this clonotype: One end of the junction does not line up with germline, which may come from a read error. The V gene is TRBV7-7, the J gene TRBJ2-1; 10 bases are shared with TRBD1. There are 19 residues in the CDR3. CDR1 is SSHAT, CDR2 FNYEAQ, per germline (reference sequence). The CDR3 bases are TGTGCTAGCAGCTATTTCACGGGACAGGGGAAAATTGGACACAATGAGCAGTTCTTC. As protein: CASSYFTGQGKIGHNEQFF.

This chain connects TRBV15 to TRBJ2-7; D not certain. The CDR3 has 15 amino acids. CDR1 is LNHNV and CDR2 is YYDKDF in the germline V gene (reference sequence). Trimming pared 0 bases from V and 1 base from J, leaving 10 bases between. In DNA, the CDR3 is TGTGCCACCAGCAGAGAACGGGCTCTATCCTACGAGCAGTACTTC. It yields the protein CATSRERALSYEQYF.